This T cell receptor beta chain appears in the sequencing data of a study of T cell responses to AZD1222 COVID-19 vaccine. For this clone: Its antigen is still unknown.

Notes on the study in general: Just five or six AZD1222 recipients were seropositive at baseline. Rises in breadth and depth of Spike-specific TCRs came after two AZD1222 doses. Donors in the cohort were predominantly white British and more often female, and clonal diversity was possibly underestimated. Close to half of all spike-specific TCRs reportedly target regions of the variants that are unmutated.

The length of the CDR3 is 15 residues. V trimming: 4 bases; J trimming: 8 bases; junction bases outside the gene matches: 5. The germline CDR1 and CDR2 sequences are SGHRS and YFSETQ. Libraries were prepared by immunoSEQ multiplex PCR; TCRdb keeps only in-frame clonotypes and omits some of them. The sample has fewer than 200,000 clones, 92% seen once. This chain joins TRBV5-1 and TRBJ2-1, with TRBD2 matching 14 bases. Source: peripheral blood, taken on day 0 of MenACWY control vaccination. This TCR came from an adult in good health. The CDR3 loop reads CASSGLAGGGDEQFF. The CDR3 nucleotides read TGCGCCAGCAGCGGACTAGCGGGAGGTGGGGATGAGCAGTTCTTC.